The next 3 T cell receptor beta chains were all read from a single sample in a study of cytomegalovirus exposure and HLA in healthy donors. PCR primers comprised 60 Vbeta and 13 Jbeta primers. Assay used: immunoSEQ multiplex PCR; TCRdb lists only in-frame clones, some missing. The sample lists about 130,000 clones, 75% to 85% occurring once. Source material: PBMCs. These receptor sequences come from a man aged 35-49 years in good health and CMV-seronegative.

The rearrangement uses TRBV30 and TRBJ2-2, with 8 nucleotides matching TRBD2. The CDR3 sequence is 17 residues long. With 2 bases clipped from V and 2 bases from J, the junction kept 10 bases outside the gene matches. From germline, CDR1 is GTSNPN and CDR2 SVGIG (reference sequence). The CDR3 nucleotides read TGTGCCTGGAGTCAATGGAGGAGCGGGAGTAACACCGGGGAGCTGTTTTTT. Residues: CAWSQWRSGSNTGELFF.

The rearrangement uses TRBV6-5 and TRBJ2-1, with a tentative D call TRBD2 (5 bases). Germline V lookup: CDR1 MNHEY, CDR2 SVGAGI. The CDR3 is 14 amino acids. V shed 5 bases and J shed 3 bases, with 11 bases lying between them. The CDR3 DNA reads TGTGCCAGCAGTACCCTAACTAGCTACAATGAGCAGTTCTTC. It codes for CASSTLTSYNEQFF.

The V and J genes are TRBV6-4 and TRBJ1-4; TRBD1 agrees at 7 bases. V was clipped by 5 bases and J by 3 bases; unmatched bases: 6. This CDR3 spans 15 amino acids. CDR1 is MRHNA and CDR2 is SNTAGT in the germline V gene. CDR3 DNA: TGTGCCAGCAGTCCCGCAGGGGGTCCTAATGAAAAACTGTTTTTT. As protein: CASSPAGGPNEKLFF.